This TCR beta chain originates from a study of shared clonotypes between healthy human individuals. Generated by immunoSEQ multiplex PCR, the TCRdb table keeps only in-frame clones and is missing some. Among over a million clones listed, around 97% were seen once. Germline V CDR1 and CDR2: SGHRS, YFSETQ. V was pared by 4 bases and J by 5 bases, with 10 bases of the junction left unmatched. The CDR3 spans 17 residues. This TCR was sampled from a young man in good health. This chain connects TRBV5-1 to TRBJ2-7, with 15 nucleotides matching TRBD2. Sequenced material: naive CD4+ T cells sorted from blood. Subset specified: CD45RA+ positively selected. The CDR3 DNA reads TGCGCCAGCAGCCGAACGCCGGGACTAGCGGGAGGAAACGAGCAGTACTTC. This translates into CASSRTPGLAGGNEQYF. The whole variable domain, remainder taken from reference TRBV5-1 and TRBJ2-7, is KAGVTQTPRYLIKTRGQQVTLSCSPISGHRSVSWYQQTPGQGLQFLFEYFSETQRNKGNFPGRFSGRQFSNSRSEMNVSTLELGDSALYLCASSRTPGLAGGNEQYFGPGTRLTVT.